This paragraph covers one T cell receptor (beta chain) sequence. The sample comes from a study of blood T cell repertoires in COVID-19. Across the whole study: Collection of acute and convalescent COVID-19 samples took place in the United States, Italy and Spain.

CDR3 length: 14 residues. Germline-derived CDR1 and CDR2 are GTSNPN and SVGIG (reference sequence). The germline V and J ends were trimmed by 5 bases and 5 bases, with 16 bases remaining between them. Followed over time, Seattle patients had been enrolled while infection was active. Under the authors' procedure: Estimation of nucleated cell counts was performed using reference gene primer amplification. The repertoire was sequenced with immunoSEQ multiplex PCR; TCRdb's copy has only in-frame clones and lacks some. V, J and clone size were drawn from that table, and D and trimming were deduced from the DNA. The data contain 150,000 or so clones, 70% to 85% of them singletons.

The chain links TRBV30 to TRBJ2-1; TRBD2 is a possible D gene (6 bases). The source material was peripheral blood. This TCR was sampled from a woman in her thirties or forties with COVID-19, enrolled during active disease. The chain's CDR3 is CAWRRPAGNNEQFF. The CDR3 nucleotides read TGTGCCTGGCGAAGACCAGCGGGTAACAATGAGCAGTTCTTC.